The clone carrying this TCR beta chain has only one observation. Antigen: not known. This sample was taken from a study of cytomegalovirus exposure and HLA in healthy donors. Across the study: One earlier analysis, a look at roughly 180 million T cells, found roughly 120 million unique TCR beta sequences. Findings and limits, study-wide: A cluster of highly shared sequence variants was likely a sequencing artifact. Later work associated more than 15,000 TCR beta sequences with HLA alleles at 0.05 false discovery rate.

Each donor was healthy, and each was a bone marrow donor. In germline, CDR1 is SQVTM, CDR2 ANQGSEA. This CDR3 comprises 10 residues. The ends were cut back, 6 bases at V and 8 bases at J, with 10 bases in the middle. A multiplex PCR was run with 60 Vbeta primers and 13 Jbeta primers. The assay was immunoSEQ multiplex PCR, and TCRdb's table has in-frame clones only and misses some. Seen here are roughly 150,000 clones, over 60% observed once, and the top ten hold about 0.66%. This sequence joins TRBV29-1 and TRBJ1-1; possibly TRBD1 for D (6 bases). This TCR was sampled from a male donor in good health and CMV-seronegative. Material for sequencing was PBMCs. The CDR3 spells CSVGATEAFF. The CDR3 DNA reads TGCAGCGTGGGGGCCACAGAAGCTTTCTTT.